This TCR beta chain was found in a study of technical replicates of blood from a few donors. Germline lookup yields CDR1 ENHRY and CDR2 SYGVKD. This CDR3 has 16 residues. After removal of 6 bases from V and 6 bases from J, the junction contained 17 bases not matched to a gene. This table comes from immunoSEQ multiplex PCR, and its TCRdb copy is limited to in-frame clones, with some not included. The sample carries 70,000 to 95,000 clones, 95% recorded once. V and J are TRBV10-3 and TRBJ2-7, with 7 nucleotides matching TRBD2. The TCR comes from a human donor in good health. Input material: T cells isolated from PBMCs. CDR3 residues: CAIRGGGSGGRGEQYF. The CDR3 coding sequence is TGTGCCATCAGGGGGGGTGGTAGCGGAGGGAGGGGCGAGCAGTACTTC.